This TCR beta chain was captured in a study of OX40 agonist ivuxolimab in advanced cancers. Study-level background: Ivuxolimab was a fully human IgG2 agonistic monoclonal antibody targeting the costimulatory receptor OX40 (CD134). Intravenous ivuxolimab was administered to patients every 2 weeks at six dose levels: 0.01, 0.1, 0.3, 1.5, 3 and 10 mg/kg. Among the approximately 54 dose-escalation patients, roughly 20 had hepatocellular carcinoma, some 15 melanoma, 9 renal cell carcinoma and 9 head and neck cancer. A male proportion of 75% to 85% and a mean age of around 60 years, ranging from 23 to 79, were recorded for the dose-escalation cohort. Patients were allowed to have had prior anti-PD-1, anti-PD-L1 or anti-CTLA-4 therapy, and 40% to 45% of the dose-escalation patients had been treated with checkpoint inhibitors. Partial responses were achieved by three dose-escalation patients, of whom one had hepatocellular carcinoma and two had cutaneous melanoma. Peripheral TCRbeta sequencing was intended to test whether TCR sequence diversity was altered and clonal T-cell expansion was caused by ivuxolimab. The monotherapy dose-escalation portion (N = 52 patients) of the phase I ivuxolimab trial is reported in the paper.

Genomic DNA was isolated from the sorted cells so that the TCRbeta CDR3 region could be sequenced. The immunoSEQ Assay was used for sequencing of TCRbeta CDR3 regions. TCRdb provides this immuneACCESS table in a form limited to in-frame rearrangements. Some clones are lacking; in checked studies, under half of them reflect an unresolved V gene, and why the rest are absent is not known. A total of 48,000 or so clones appear in this sample, 90% to 95% of them only once. 9% to 15% of the sample rests with the top ten. Trimming takes 2 bases from V and 9 bases from J, and the germline ends sit 6 bases apart. CDR1 SGHNT and CDR2 YYREEE were looked up in the germline V gene (reference sequence). Its CDR3 holds 11 amino acids, cysteine through phenylalanine. The read is trimmed to its CDR3 DNA, 33 bases read in frame from base 1. With regard to this clone: Its antigen remains unidentified. Per-base qualities were not stored, and no clone one base away is much larger.

The trial excluded patients who had a history of autoimmune disease or were on systemic immunosuppression. Peripheral blood for TCR sequencing was collected from all dose cohorts at baseline, on cycle 4 day 1, and on cycle 7 day 1. The samples were drawn from a first-in-human, open-label, multicenter phase I dose-escalation trial of ivuxolimab. The trial enrolled adults with locally advanced or metastatic head and neck squamous cell, hepatocellular, melanoma or renal cell carcinoma. Before TCR sequencing, CD4+ T cells and CD8+ T cells were sorted from peripheral blood as separate populations. Results the study describes overall, beyond this receptor: Low levels of normalized T-cell clonal expansion were also seen in some patients who did not respond. In the 0.1-3.0 mg/kg groups, partial responders had among the lowest normalized peripheral clonal expansion, particularly in CD8+ T cells. At doses of 0.1 to 3.0 mg/kg, clonal expansion of both CD4+ and CD8+ blood T cells was observed from baseline to week 6. The antigen specificity of the clonally expanded peripheral T cells was not determined. On average, CD8+ T cells showed more expanded clones than CD4+ T cells after ivuxolimab.

The sequencing here drew on CD4+ or CD8+ T cells sorted from blood, taken in a trial of the OX40 agonist ivuxolimab. The TCR comes from an adult with an advanced solid tumor such as melanoma, head and neck, liver or kidney cancer. The chain couples TRBV5-4 to TRBJ2-1, with no confident D gene call. The DNA sequence reads TGTGCCAGCAGCTTTTCAAGTGAGCAGTTCTTC. Its amino acids are CASSFSSEQFF.